A single sample is the source of the 13 T cell receptor beta chains below, sequenced in a study of T-cell memory formation after mild COVID-19. TCRdb reprocessed the 5' RACE reads via MiXCR and lists one record per CDR3 protein. Of 540,000 or so distinct CDR3 sequences in the sample, roughly 21% are singletons; the top ten hold around 13%. Source material: PBMCs or a T cell subset sorted from them (not recorded which). The receptors stem from an adult woman who had mild COVID-19 (a few samples of this study predate the infection). Cell type and time point are not known.

The V gene is TRBV19, the J gene TRBJ1-1, with 8 bases matching TRBD1. Per the germline V gene, CDR1 is LNHDA and CDR2 is SQIVND (reference sequence). The CDR3 totals 12 residues. V shed 8 bases, J shed 3 bases, and the junction held 2 bases outside the gene matches. CDR3 loop: CASDRGYTEAFF. The CDR3 nucleotides read TGTGCCAGTGACAGGGGTTACACTGAAGCTTTCTTT.

This chain uses TRBV24-1 with TRBJ2-3; D possibly uses TRBD1 or TRBD2 (6 bases each). The CDR3 has 16 amino acids. The V end lost 1 base, the J end lost 9 bases, and 19 bases lay between the germline ends. From germline, CDR1 is KGHDR and CDR2 SFDVKD. CDR3 nucleotide sequence: TGTGCCACCAGTGATTTTCAGGGGCCGGGAGTGAGGACGCAGTATTTT. Translated: CATSDFQGPGVRTQYF.

This chain links TRBV20-1 with TRBJ2-1; 13 bases align to TRBD2. V lost 3 bases and J lost 1; bases outside the gene matches: 3. Germline loops: CDR1 DFQATT, CDR2 SNEGSKA (reference sequence). The CDR3 loop spans 16 amino acids. Here the CDR3 reads CSASPTSGRSYNEQFF. The CDR3 coding sequence is TGCAGTGCTAGTCCGACTAGCGGGAGGTCCTACAATGAGCAGTTCTTC.

This clonotype was counted many times. This CDR3 reads CASSSRGGGRPSLETQYF. CDR3 nucleotides: TGTGCCAGCAGCTCCCGAGGAGGCGGGAGGCCCTCTTTAGAGACCCAGTACTTC. The rearrangement uses TRBV11-2 and TRBJ2-5; 8 nucleotides align to TRBD2. The CDR3 loop spans 18 amino acids. The germline V gene has CDR1 SGHAT and CDR2 FQNNGV. The V segment lost 4 bases and the J segment 4 bases; nucleotides outside the gene matches: 17.

This clonotype was observed a few times. V gene TRBV25-1 combines with J gene TRBJ2-3; the match to TRBD1 covers 8 bases. The germline V gene encodes CDR1 MGHDK and CDR2 SYGVNS. The CDR3 covers 15 residues. J gave up 6 bases and V 3 bases, and 8 bases lay outside the gene matches. The CDR3 DNA follows: TGTGCCAGCAGTGAGGTCGGGACAGGTATCGATACGCAGTATTTT. Its translation is CASSEVGTGIDTQYF.

The rearrangement uses TRBV9 and TRBJ1-5; TRBD1 matches at 7 bases. The CDR3 sequence is 14 residues long. J lost 4 bases, V lost 2 bases, and 3 bases had no gene match. The germline V gene encodes CDR1 SGDLS and CDR2 YYNGEE. CDR3 DNA: TGTGCCAGCAGCGTGGGGGACAGTAATCAGCCCCAGCATTTT. Translated, it gives CASSVGDSNQPQHF.

The rearrangement joins TRBV29-1 to TRBJ1-2; 9 bases match TRBD1. This CDR3 spans 12 amino acids. Per germline, CDR1 SQVTM and CDR2 ANQGSEA. This CDR3 is CSAGTGNYGYTF. CDR3 nucleotide sequence: TGCAGTGCAGGGACAGGGAACTATGGCTACACCTTC.

This rearrangement joins TRBV30 to TRBJ2-2, with TRBD1 as a possible D gene (5 bases). CDR1 GTSNPN and CDR2 SVGIG come from the germline V gene (reference sequence). The CDR3 consists of 14 residues. Between the trimmed V and J ends, which lost 3 bases and 0 bases, there was a span of 8 bases. In nucleotides, the CDR3 is TGTGCCTGGAGCAGGGTGCCGAACACCGGGGAGCTGTTTTTT. Protein product: CAWSRVPNTGELFF.

In this sample, this clonotype turned up a few times. The chain carries TRBV29-1 and TRBJ2-1; 11 positions agree with TRBD2. Germline V gene data show CDR1 as SQVTM and CDR2 as ANQGSEA. This CDR3 spans 14 amino acids. Trimming removed 4 bases from V and 4 bases from J; junction bases left unmatched: 3. The CDR3, as DNA: TGCAGCGTTGTACTAGCGGGAGCTTACAATGAGCAGTTCTTC. It translates to CSVVLAGAYNEQFF.

This chain connects TRBV7-2 to TRBJ2-3; 8 bases agree with TRBD1. V was clipped by 0 bases and J by 4 bases; unmatched bases: 6. CDR1 and CDR2 from the germline V gene are SGHTA and FQGNSA. The CDR3 runs to 16 residues. CDR3 sequence (DNA): TGTGCCAGCAGCTTAGCAGGACAGGGCTTTGCAGATACGCAGTATTTT. Protein sequence: CASSLAGQGFADTQYF.

This clonotype was seen repeatedly, ten times or more. The V call is TRBV7-7, the J call TRBJ1-1; D is ambiguous. Germline lookup yields CDR1 SSHAT and CDR2 FNYEAQ (reference sequence). Trimming took 2 bases from V and 0 from J, leaving 4 bases between them. CDR3 size: 13 residues. The CDR3 sequence is CASSLSLNTEAFF. Written as DNA, the CDR3 is TGTGCCAGCAGCTTAAGCCTGAACACTGAAGCTTTCTTT.

Written as DNA, the CDR3 is TGTGCCACCAGCAGCCGGAGCAATCAGCCCCAGCATTTT. It encodes CATSSRSNQPQHF. The chain couples TRBV15 to TRBJ1-5; D uncertain. This CDR3 contains 13 residues. Germline CDR1 and CDR2: LNHNV and YYDKDF (reference sequence). V lost 3 bases to trimming and J lost 1 base, with 4 bases between them.

The chain joins TRBV11-2 to TRBJ2-3; 9 nucleotides align to TRBD2. This CDR3 is built from 17 residues. Germline loops: CDR1 SGHAT, CDR2 FQNNGV. After removal of 2 bases from V and 5 bases from J, the junction contained 11 bases not matched to a gene. DNA for the CDR3: TGTGCCAGCAGCTTACATGGGCTAGCGGGACGAGAAGATACGCAGTATTTT. Protein sequence: CASSLHGLAGREDTQYF.